The 17 T cell receptor beta chains given below trace back to one sample, sequenced in a study of T-cell reconstitution after alpha-beta-depleted transplantation in children. The TCRbeta library was prepared with unique molecular identifiers. TCRdb itself ran the PCR reads through MiXCR, one entry per CDR3 protein. Found here are under 75,000 distinct CDR3 sequences, approximately 11% of them singletons; the top ten hold 13%. The specimen was PBMCs, collected before TCRalphabeta/CD19-depleted stem cell transplant. These receptors all stem from a boy between 5 and 17 years old with acute myeloid leukemia, due to receive a stem cell transplant.

This clonotype has at least ten counts. The chain recombines TRBV29-1 with TRBJ2-5, with D maybe TRBD1 (6 bases). Germline CDR1 is SQVTM and CDR2 is ANQGSEA. Deletions cut 6 bases from V and 2 bases from J, with 7 bases between. This CDR3 is 11 amino acids long. CDR3 nucleotides: TGCAGCGTCAGGGGACAAGAGACCCAGTACTTC. Translating gives CSVRGQETQYF.

This clonotype was recorded many times. V usage is TRBV28 and J usage is TRBJ1-6, with unresolved D. The CDR3 loop spans 14 amino acids. V lost 4 bases to trimming and J lost 6 bases, with 10 bases between them. Germline assignment: CDR1 MDHEN and CDR2 SYDVKM. CDR3 DNA: TGTGCCAGCAGTTCCCTCCTCGGTAATTCACCCCTCCACTTT. Its protein product is CASSSLLGNSPLHF. Together with reference TRBV28 and TRBJ1-6, the CDR3 gives the full variable domain: DVKVTQSSRYLVKRTGEKVFLECVQDMDHENMFWYRQDPGLGLRLIYFSYDVKMKEKGDIPEGYSVSREKKERFSLILESASTNQTSMYLCASSSLLGNSPLHFGNGTRLTVT.

At least ten counts were recorded for this clonotype. V is TRBV5-6 and J is TRBJ2-3, with TRBD2 as a possible D gene (5 bases). This CDR3 is built from 14 residues. The V and J ends lost 0 bases and 3 bases respectively, with 8 bases between them. Germline V CDR1 and CDR2: SGHDT, YYEEEE. DNA for the CDR3: TGTGCCAGCAGCTTGGCTCCGGGGACAGATACGCAGTATTTT. Residues: CASSLAPGTDTQYF.

In this sample, this clonotype turned up many times. The chain is built from TRBV7-9 and TRBJ1-2, with a weak D call TRBD1 (6 bases). CDR1 SEHNR and CDR2 FQNEAQ come from the germline V gene (reference sequence). This CDR3 is built from 13 residues. Trimming stripped 1 base from V and 8 bases from J, with 11 bases between. The CDR3 DNA reads as TGTGCCAGCAGCTTAGGGGGGCTAGGCGGCTACACCTTC. Its translation: CASSLGGLGGYTF.

The V and J genes are TRBV18 and TRBJ2-7, with a tentative D call TRBD2 (5 bases). V lost 2 bases, J lost 2 bases, and 10 bases lay in between. Germline loops: CDR1 KGHSH, CDR2 LQKENI. This CDR3 has 14 amino acids. The CDR3 nucleotides read TGTGCCAGCTCACCAGCGGGCGGTGCCTACGAGCAGTACTTC. It translates to CASSPAGGAYEQYF.

Many counts were recorded for this clonotype. The rearrangement uses TRBV12-3 or TRBV12-4 and TRBJ1-2; TRBD1 might be the D (5 bases). V was cut by 7 bases and J by 5 bases, with 20 bases left in between. The CDR3 is 15 residues long. The CDR3 DNA reads as TGTGCCAGCAACCTCCGTCCGGGACCGGGATATGGCTACACCTTC. It specifies CASNLRPGPGYGYTF.

This clonotype has at least ten counts. The J gene is TRBJ1-1, the V gene TRBV9, with 8 bases fitting TRBD1. Losses at the gene ends were 4 bases for V and 6 bases for J; bases not matched to a gene: 11. Germline V gene sequence: CDR1 SGDLS, CDR2 YYNGEE. The CDR3 has 15 residues. Written as DNA, the CDR3 is TGTGCCAGCAGCCCTCGGACAGGGCTTGGGGCTGAAGCTTTCTTT. Protein: CASSPRTGLGAEAFF.

This clonotype has at least ten counts. J is TRBJ2-2 and V is TRBV6-1, with TRBD1 identical over 7 bases. CDR1 is MNHNS, CDR2 SASEGT, per germline. V gave up 5 bases and J gave up 0 bases; unmatched junction bases: 6. This CDR3 has 16 residues. In DNA, the CDR3 is TGTGCCAGCAGTCAATCTGGGACAGCGAACACCGGGGAGCTGTTTTTT. Translating gives CASSQSGTANTGELFF.

This clonotype was found many times. The chain joins TRBV5-1 to TRBJ2-5, with D unclear. The CDR3 contains 14 residues. V shed 0 bases and J shed 1 base, with 7 bases lying between them. Germline loops: CDR1 SGHRS, CDR2 YFSETQ. CDR3 amino acids: CASSLAALQETQYF. The CDR3 DNA is TGCGCCAGCAGCTTGGCTGCGCTCCAAGAGACCCAGTACTTC.

This clonotype was seen repeatedly, ten times or more. V and J are TRBV11-2 and TRBJ2-1, with 15 bases that match TRBD2. The CDR3 runs to 20 residues. V was pared by 4 bases and J by 2 bases, with 12 bases of the junction left unmatched. From germline, CDR1 is SGHAT and CDR2 FQNNGV. CDR3 in DNA: TGTGCCAGCAGCTCGGGACCGGGACTAGCGGGGGGAGGGACCTACAATGAGCAGTTCTTC. Residues: CASSSGPGLAGGGTYNEQFF.

This clonotype was counted many times. The genes are TRBV3-1 and TRBJ2-7; D call uncertain. V lost 4 bases to trimming and J lost 3 bases, with 16 bases between them. Germline CDR1 and CDR2: LGHDT and YNNKEL (reference sequence). This CDR3 has 15 residues. The DNA of the CDR3 is TGTGCCAGCAGCCCTGGAGATCGGATCCTCTACGAGCAGTACTTC. This gives the protein CASSPGDRILYEQYF.

V gene TRBV20-1 combines with J gene TRBJ2-7; 12 bases agree with TRBD2. After removal of 6 bases from V and 2 bases from J, the junction contained 8 bases not matched to a gene. The CDR3 contains 15 residues. CDR1 DFQATT and CDR2 SNEGSKA come from the germline V gene (reference sequence). The CDR3: CSAQTSGRPTYEQYF. The CDR3 region has the DNA TGCAGTGCGCAGACTAGCGGGAGACCCACCTACGAGCAGTACTTC.

This clonotype has a count of ten or more. The CDR3 DNA is TGTGCCACCGTGGCAGGGTGTTCACCCCTCCACTTT. It is translated as CATVAGCSPLHF. The chain is built from TRBV24-1 and TRBJ1-6, with D maybe TRBD1 (5 bases). Germline V gene data show CDR1 as KGHDR and CDR2 as SFDVKD. Between the trimmed V and J ends, which lost 9 bases and 9 bases, there was a span of 11 bases. The CDR3 runs to 12 residues.

This clonotype occurred many times. The chain couples TRBV4-2 to TRBJ2-2; 12 bases fit TRBD2. Germline V gene data show CDR1 as LGHNA and CDR2 as YNFKEQ. This CDR3 has 20 amino acids. V was pared by 5 bases and J by 6 bases, with 19 bases of the junction left unmatched. The DNA of the CDR3 is TGTGCCAGCAGCGCCAGAGGACTAGCGGGACCCAGCGGTATTGCCGGGGAGCTGTTTTTT. This translates into CASSARGLAGPSGIAGELFF.

The V call is TRBV18, the J call TRBJ2-3, with 9 bases aligning to TRBD2. V shed 1 base and J 7 bases; nucleotides not matched to a gene: 15. CDR3 length: 18 residues. CDR1 and CDR2 (germline): KGHSH, LQKENI. CDR3 loop: CASSPQARGGLGANTQYF. CDR3 in DNA: TGTGCCAGCTCACCACAGGCGCGGGGGGGCCTGGGGGCGAATACGCAGTATTTT. The full variable domain, rest sourced from reference TRBV18 and TRBJ2-3, is NAGVMQNPRHLVRRRGQEARLRCSPMKGHSHVYWYRQLPEEGLKFMVYLQKENIIDESGMPKERFSAEFPKEGPSILRIQQVVRGDSAAYFCASSPQARGGLGANTQYFGPGTRLTVL.

This clonotype was observed many times. The genes are TRBV29-1 and TRBJ2-1, with no clear D. Germline V gene sequence: CDR1 SQVTM, CDR2 ANQGSEA. The length of the CDR3 is 15 residues. The V end was cut by 6 bases, the J end by 0 bases, with 15 bases between. Here the CDR3 DNA reads TGCAGCGTCGCCCTAGATACCGTCTCCTACAATGAGCAGTTCTTC. Protein sequence: CSVALDTVSYNEQFF.

This clonotype showed up many times. V and J are TRBV25-1 and TRBJ2-2; D not resolved. This CDR3 contains 14 residues. From germline, CDR1 is MGHDK and CDR2 SYGVNS. Trimming took 2 bases from V and 6 from J, leaving 10 bases between them. In DNA, the CDR3 is TGTGCCAGCAGTGAACTCGAAAGCCCCGGGGAGCTGTTTTTT. Residues: CASSELESPGELFF.